A selection of T cell receptor beta chains follows, all from one sample in a study of OX40 agonist ivuxolimab in advanced cancers. Data came from immunoSEQ multiplex PCR; TCRdb stores just in-frame clones and leaves some out. The sample consists of 60,000 or so clones, roughly 84% of them appearing once. Specimen: CD4+ or CD8+ T cells sorted from blood, collected in a trial of the OX40 agonist ivuxolimab. The receptor set was obtained from an adult with an advanced solid tumor such as melanoma, head and neck, liver or kidney cancer. Each CDR3 is given with its conserved first and last residue. The D gene is left open where the match is weak. Not every row has a clone size; where given, it reads once, few, many or a size class.

D	V	size	J	DNA	CDR3
TRBD1	TRBV2	NA	TRBJ1-4	TGTGCCAGCAGTGCCCGACAGGGCTTGGTTTCTGGAAAACTGTTTTTT	CASSARQGLVSGKLFF
NA	TRBV5-1	NA	TRBJ1-2	TGCGCCAGCACGAACAGGGCAGGTCGGGGCTACACCTTC	CASTNRAGRGYTF
NA	TRBV10-3	NA	TRBJ1-4	TGTGCCATCAGTGTAACCGGAAGTGAAAAACTGTTTTTT	CAISVTGSEKLFF
TRBD1	TRBV9	few	TRBJ2-2	TGTGCCAGCAGCGTAGAAGGGACAGTAAACACCGGGGAGCTGTTTTTT	CASSVEGTVNTGELFF
NA	TRBV6-4	NA	TRBJ1-3	TGTGCCAGCAGTGACGCGGACACCATATATTTT	CASSDADTIYF
TRBD1	TRBV18	NA	TRBJ1-5	TGTGCCAGCTCACCTCTAGGACAGGACAATCAGCCCCAGCATTTT	CASSPLGQDNQPQHF
NA	TRBV6-6	NA	TRBJ1-4	TGTGCCAGCAGCCGATCCGGGAGAGCCCTGTTTTTT	CASSRSGRALFF
NA	TRBV6-1	NA	TRBJ2-2	TGTGCCAGCAGAAGACAGACCGGGGAGCTGTTTTTT	CASRRQTGELFF
NA	TRBV5-1	NA	TRBJ2-7	TGCGCCAGCAGCCCAGGGACACCCACGTTATCCTACGAGCAGTACTTC	CASSPGTPTLSYEQYF
NA	TRBV30	NA	TRBJ1-5	TGTGCCTGGAGTCTACCAGGGAATCAGCCCCAGCATTTT	CAWSLPGNQPQHF
NA	TRBV4-1	NA	TRBJ1-5	TGCGCCAGCAGCCAGATGGTATTGGGCAATCAGCCCCAGCATTTT	CASSQMVLGNQPQHF
NA	TRBV5-1	NA	TRBJ1-2	TGCGCCAGCAGCCGGGGGTGGGGAGATGGCTACACCTTC	CASSRGWGDGYTF
TRBD2	TRBV18	NA	TRBJ2-7	TGTGCCAGCTCACCACTGGGAGCGGGGAACTCCTACGAGCAGTACTTC	CASSPLGAGNSYEQYF
NA	TRBV5-6	NA	TRBJ1-1	TGTGCCAGCAGATTGACGGGGAACACTGAAGCTTTCTTT	CASRLTGNTEAFF
NA	TRBV5-4	NA	TRBJ2-3	TGTGCCAGCAGCATAACAAGCACAGATACGCAGTATTTT	CASSITSTDTQYF
NA	TRBV19	NA	TRBJ2-5	TGTGCCAGTAGTCGATTCCCGGGACAACAAGAGACCCAGTACTTC	CASSRFPGQQETQYF
NA	TRBV5-1	NA	TRBJ2-5	TGCGCCAGCAGCCCCTCGCCTCAAGAGACCCAGTACTTC	CASSPSPQETQYF
TRBD1	TRBV5-1	NA	TRBJ2-2	TGCGCCAGCAGCTTGGACAGGGGGAACACCGGGGAGCTGTTTTTT	CASSLDRGNTGELFF
NA	TRBV19	NA	TRBJ1-5	TGTGCCAGTAGTTACGGAAATAGCAATCAGCCCCAGCATTTT	CASSYGNSNQPQHF
TRBD1	TRBV18	few	TRBJ1-5	TGTGCCAGCTCGCAGGACAGGAGCCAGCCCCAGCATTTT	CASSQDRSQPQHF
NA	TRBV5-1	NA	TRBJ1-1	TGCGCCAGCAGCTTGGCCCAGACAGGGAACACTGAAGCTTTCTTT	CASSLAQTGNTEAFF
TRBD1	TRBV10-1	NA	TRBJ2-2	TGCGCCAGCAGTTCCCTCACAGGGGTCGGCGGGGAGCTGTTTTTT	CASSSLTGVGGELFF
NA	TRBV18	NA	TRBJ1-1	TGTGCCAGCTCACCTTCCGCGGGGGAGAACACTGAAGCTTTCTTT	CASSPSAGENTEAFF
NA	TRBV5-4	NA	TRBJ2-3	TGTGCCAGCAGCTTGGGGGGGGGCGGACTTCGTTCCACAGATACGCAGTATTTT	CASSLGGGGLRSTDTQYF